These T cell receptor beta chains were read from a single sample in a study of blood T cell repertoires in COVID-19. Data came from immunoSEQ multiplex PCR; TCRdb stores just in-frame clones and leaves some out. Of hundreds of thousands of clones in the sample, roughly 80% were seen once. The sample taken for sequencing was PBMCs or T cells enriched from blood (not recorded which). The receptors derive from a woman between 40 and 55 years old who had been exposed to COVID-19. CDR3s include the opening cysteine and the closing phenylalanine or tryptophan. A D gene is named only where the DNA matches it firmly. Only some rows state a clone size, as once, few, many or a class for expanded clones.

NA,NA,TRBJ1-6,TRBV7-9,CASSPRARESSYNSPLHF,TGTGCCAGCAGCCCGAGGGCCCGGGAGAGCTCCTATAATTCACCCCTCCACTTT
once,NA,TRBJ1-2,TRBV2,CASSDSNYGYTF,TGTGCCAGCAGCGACAGTAACTATGGCTACACCTTC
once,NA,TRBJ1-5,TRBV2,CASDGGRNQPQHF,TGTGCCTCCGACGGGGGACGTAATCAGCCCCAGCATTTT
NA,TRBD1,TRBJ2-5,TRBV10-3,CAISDRGSEETQYF,TGTGCCATCAGCGACAGGGGATCCGAAGAGACCCAGTACTTC
NA,TRBD1,TRBJ1-1,TRBV11-3,CASSLEAGGAGGTEAFF,TGTGCCAGCAGCTTAGAGGCAGGGGGCGCCGGGGGCACTGAAGCTTTCTTT
NA,NA,TRBJ1-1,TRBV19,CASSMGRGTEAFF,TGTGCCAGTAGTATGGGAAGGGGAACTGAAGCTTTCTTT
NA,TRBD2,TRBJ2-7,TRBV4-3,CASSQAYGGGYEQYF,TGCGCCAGCAGCCAAGCATATGGCGGGGGTTACGAGCAGTACTTC
NA,TRBD1,TRBJ1-1,TRBV27,CASSLTGGNTEAFF,TGTGCCAGCAGCCTGACAGGGGGCAACACTGAAGCTTTCTTT
NA,TRBD1,TRBJ1-3,TRBV27,CASTGGLSGNTIYF,TGTGCCTCGACAGGGGGCCTCTCTGGAAACACCATATATTTT
NA,TRBD1,TRBJ1-1,TRBV2,CASSEARQGAEAFF,TGTGCCAGCAGTGAAGCGCGACAGGGTGCTGAAGCTTTCTTT
NA,NA,TRBJ2-2,TRBV5-1,CASSLWGGATGELFF,TGCGCCAGCAGCTTGTGGGGGGGCGCAACCGGGGAGCTGTTTTTT
few,TRBD1,TRBJ2-5,TRBV11-3,CASSLVSDRGVQETQYF,TGTGCCAGCAGCTTAGTTTCCGACAGGGGGGTACAAGAGACCCAGTACTTC
NA,NA,TRBJ2-5,TRBV5-1,CASSLQAGGRETQYF,TGCGCCAGCAGCTTGCAGGCTGGGGGCAGGGAGACCCAGTACTTC
NA,NA,TRBJ2-2,TRBV7-9,CASSRTLDSRDTGELFF,TGTGCCAGCAGCCGTACGCTGGATAGTCGGGACACCGGGGAGCTGTTTTTT
NA,TRBD2,TRBJ2-1,TRBV25-1,CASLGASGGYSPYNEQFF,TGTGCCAGCCTGGGGGCTAGCGGGGGGTACTCCCCTTACAATGAGCAGTTCTTC
NA,NA,TRBJ1-1,TRBV7-9,CASSFGGYTEAFF,TGTGCCAGCAGCTTCGGGGGGTACACTGAAGCTTTCTTT
NA,NA,TRBJ1-2,TRBV4-1,CASSQVPTGDNYGYTF,TGCGCCAGCAGCCAAGTCCCGACAGGTGATAACTATGGCTACACCTTC
NA,NA,TRBJ1-1,TRBV7-3,CASSLSGFESTEAFF,TGTGCCAGCAGCTTATCGGGTTTTGAGAGCACTGAAGCTTTCTTT
NA,NA,TRBJ1-4,TRBV6-4,CASITFATNEKLFF,TGTGCCAGCATAACATTTGCAACTAATGAAAAACTGTTTTTT
once,NA,TRBJ1-5,TRBV28,CASSSPGWNQPQHF,TGTGCCAGCAGTTCCCCCGGTTGGAATCAGCCCCAGCATTTT
NA,TRBD1,TRBJ1-6,TRBV9,CASSVTGERSPLHF,TGTGCCAGCAGCGTAACAGGGGAGAGATCACCCCTCCACTTT
NA,NA,TRBJ2-2,TRBV9,CASSPSGTGELFF,TGTGCCAGCAGCCCAAGCGGAACCGGGGAGCTGTTTTTT
NA,TRBD1,TRBJ2-1,TRBV7-2,CASSLMDRGQNEQFF,TGTGCCAGCAGCTTAATGGACAGGGGTCAAAATGAGCAGTTCTTC
NA,TRBD1,TRBJ1-5,TRBV3-1/TRBV3-2,CASSHSWDSNQPQHF,TGTGCCAGCAGCCATTCCTGGGACAGTAATCAGCCCCAGCATTTT
NA,NA,TRBJ1-5,TRBV6-5,CASSTTVSQPQHF,TGTGCCAGCAGTACGACAGTTTCCCAGCCCCAGCATTTT
once,NA,TRBJ1-2,TRBV28,CASSLFPNYGYTF,TGTGCCAGCAGTTTGTTTCCGAACTATGGCTACACCTTC
many,TRBD2,TRBJ2-3,TRBV4-2,CASSQEGGGAADTQYF,TGTGCCAGCAGCCAAGAAGGCGGGGGGGCCGCAGATACGCAGTATTTT
NA,NA,TRBJ1-2,TRBV5-5,CASRRASDTSSGYTF,TGTGCCAGCAGGCGGGCGAGTGACACTTCTTCGGGCTACACCTTC
NA,TRBD1,TRBJ1-1,TRBV20-1,CSASRLTGGAKGTEAFF,TGCAGTGCTAGTAGGTTGACAGGGGGCGCGAAGGGCACTGAAGCTTTCTTT
NA,NA,TRBJ2-7,TRBV9,CASSVQVTSYEQYF,TGTGCCAGCAGCGTACAGGTCACCTCCTACGAGCAGTACTTC
NA,TRBD1,TRBJ1-6,TRBV29-1,CSPGQHNSPLHF,TGCAGCCCGGGACAGCATAATTCACCCCTCCACTTT
NA,TRBD1,TRBJ2-2,TRBV5-1,CASSGQGYTGELFF,TGCGCCAGCAGCGGACAGGGATATACCGGGGAGCTGTTTTTT
NA,TRBD1,TRBJ1-6,TRBV18,CASSLTGYNSPLHF,TGTGCCAGCTCACTGACAGGGTATAATTCACCCCTCCACTTT
NA,TRBD2,TRBJ2-3,TRBV27,CASSSPGLAGGTATQYF,TGTGCCAGCAGTTCCCCGGGACTAGCGGGGGGGACGGCTACGCAGTATTTT
NA,NA,TRBJ2-7,TRBV7-6,CASSLAQGRGIDEQYF,TGTGCCAGCAGCTTAGCGCAGGGCAGGGGAATCGACGAGCAGTACTTC
once,TRBD1,TRBJ1-6,TRBV7-8,CASSLEGTGLLNSPLHF,TGTGCCAGCAGCTTAGAAGGGACAGGGCTTCTAAATTCACCCCTCCACTTT
NA,TRBD1,TRBJ2-2,TRBV2,CASSERQGAGELFF,TGTGCCAGCAGTGAAAGGCAGGGGGCCGGGGAGCTGTTTTTT
once,TRBD2,TRBJ2-1,TRBV4-3,CASSQDGVAGNEQFF,TGCGCCAGCAGCCAAGATGGAGTAGCGGGGAATGAGCAGTTCTTC
once,NA,TRBJ1-5,TRBV2,CASSVGPRGQPQHF,TGTGCCAGCAGTGTTGGTCCGCGGGGACAGCCCCAGCATTTT
NA,TRBD1,TRBJ1-1,TRBV18,CASSPRTGGEGEAFF,TGTGCCAGCTCACCAAGGACAGGGGGCGAAGGTGAAGCTTTCTTT
NA,TRBD1,TRBJ1-2,TRBV11-2,CASSSQRQGGYTF,TGTGCCAGCAGCTCCCAAAGACAGGGTGGCTACACCTTC
NA,NA,TRBJ1-2,TRBV6-6,CASSDSHRDRYTF,TGTGCCAGCAGTGACAGCCACAGGGATCGATACACCTTC
NA,NA,TRBJ1-4,TRBV18,CASSPTPLGATNEKLFF,TGTGCCAGCTCACCAACCCCTCTGGGAGCAACTAATGAAAAACTGTTTTTT
NA,TRBD1,TRBJ2-5,TRBV10-3,CAHRGEEETQYF,TGTGCCCACAGGGGCGAGGAAGAGACCCAGTACTTC
NA,NA,TRBJ1-2,TRBV19,CASSMGRVIGYGYTF,TGTGCCAGTAGTATGGGTCGGGTTATTGGCTATGGCTACACCTTC
NA,TRBD1,TRBJ1-2,TRBV27,CASSPFDTGGDGYTF,TGTGCCAGCAGTCCCTTCGACACAGGGGGTGATGGCTACACCTTC
NA,TRBD1,TRBJ1-5,TRBV28,CASSADREGQPQHF,TGTGCCAGCAGTGCGGACAGGGAAGGTCAGCCCCAGCATTTT
NA,NA,TRBJ1-2,TRBV7-2,CASSYGRGVYGYTF,TGTGCCAGCAGCTACGGACGGGGGGTCTATGGCTACACCTTC
NA,NA,TRBJ1-1,TRBV4-1,CASSQVTGWTEAFF,TGCGCCAGCAGCCAAGTAACAGGTTGGACTGAAGCTTTCTTT
NA,TRBD2,TRBJ2-1,TRBV11-3,CASSLGGGAVYNEQFF,TGTGCCAGCAGCTTAGGGGGAGGGGCGGTGTACAATGAGCAGTTCTTC